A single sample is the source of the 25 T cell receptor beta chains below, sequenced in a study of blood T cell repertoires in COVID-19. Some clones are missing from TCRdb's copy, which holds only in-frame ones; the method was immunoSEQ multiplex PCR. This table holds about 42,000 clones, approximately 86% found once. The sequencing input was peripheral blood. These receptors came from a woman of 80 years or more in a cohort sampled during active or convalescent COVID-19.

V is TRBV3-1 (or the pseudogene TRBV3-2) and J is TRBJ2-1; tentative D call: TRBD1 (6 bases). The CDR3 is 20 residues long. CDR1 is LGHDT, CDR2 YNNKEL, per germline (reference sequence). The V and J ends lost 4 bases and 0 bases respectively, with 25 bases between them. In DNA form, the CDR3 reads TGTGCCAGCAGCCCCAGAGAGTACAGGGTTTCCCCCTGCTCCTACAATGAGCAGTTCTTC. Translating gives CASSPREYRVSPCSYNEQFF.

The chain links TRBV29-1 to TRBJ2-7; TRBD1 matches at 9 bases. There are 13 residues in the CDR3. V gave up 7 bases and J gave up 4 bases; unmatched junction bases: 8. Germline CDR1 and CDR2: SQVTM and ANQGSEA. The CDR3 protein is CSARGQGMYEQYF. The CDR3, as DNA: TGCAGCGCGCGGGGACAGGGAATGTACGAGCAGTACTTC.

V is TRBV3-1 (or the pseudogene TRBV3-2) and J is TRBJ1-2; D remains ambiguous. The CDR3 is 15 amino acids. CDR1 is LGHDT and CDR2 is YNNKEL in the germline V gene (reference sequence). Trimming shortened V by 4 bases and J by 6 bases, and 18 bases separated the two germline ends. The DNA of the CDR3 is TGTGCCAGCAGCCCCGGGGAGCTGACATTTAATGGCTACACCTTC. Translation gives CASSPGELTFNGYTF.

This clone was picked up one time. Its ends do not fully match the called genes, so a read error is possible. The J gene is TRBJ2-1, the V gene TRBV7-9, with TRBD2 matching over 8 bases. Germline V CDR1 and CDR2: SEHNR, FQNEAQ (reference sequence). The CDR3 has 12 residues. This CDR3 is CASSVTSDPGIF. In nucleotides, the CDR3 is TGTGCCAGCAGCGTGACTAGCGATCCTGGTATCTTC.

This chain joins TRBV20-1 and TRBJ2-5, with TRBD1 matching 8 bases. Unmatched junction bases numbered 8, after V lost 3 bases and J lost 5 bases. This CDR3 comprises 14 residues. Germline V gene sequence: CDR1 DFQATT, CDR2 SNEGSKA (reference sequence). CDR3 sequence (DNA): TGCAGTGCTAGTGGGGTGGGACAGGCGGAGACCCAGTACTTC. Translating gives CSASGVGQAETQYF.

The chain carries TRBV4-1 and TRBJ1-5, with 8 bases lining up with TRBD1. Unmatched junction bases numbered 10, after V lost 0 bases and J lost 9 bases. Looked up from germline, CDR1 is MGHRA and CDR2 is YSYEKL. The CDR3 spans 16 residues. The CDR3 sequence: CASSQDPTGGEVPQHF. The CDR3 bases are TGCGCCAGCAGCCAAGACCCAACAGGGGGGGAAGTGCCCCAGCATTTT.

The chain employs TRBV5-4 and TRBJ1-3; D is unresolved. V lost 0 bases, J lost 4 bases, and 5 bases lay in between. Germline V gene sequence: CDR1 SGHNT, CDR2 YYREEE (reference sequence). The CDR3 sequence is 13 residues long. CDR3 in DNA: TGTGCCAGCAGCTTGGACTCCGGAAACACCATATATTTT. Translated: CASSLDSGNTIYF.

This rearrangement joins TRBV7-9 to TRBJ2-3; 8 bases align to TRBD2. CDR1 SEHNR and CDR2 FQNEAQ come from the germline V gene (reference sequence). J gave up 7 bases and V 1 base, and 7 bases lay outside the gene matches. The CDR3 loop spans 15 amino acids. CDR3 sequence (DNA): TGTGCCAGCAGCTTAGTAACTAGCGGAAAGTATACGCAGTATTTT. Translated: CASSLVTSGKYTQYF. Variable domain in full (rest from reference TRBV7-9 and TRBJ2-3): DTGVSQNPRHKITKRGQNVTFRCDPISEHNRLYWYRQTLGQGPEFLTYFQNEAQLEKSRLLSDRFSAERPKGSFSTLEIQRTEQGDSAMYLCASSLVTSGKYTQYFGPGTRLTVL.

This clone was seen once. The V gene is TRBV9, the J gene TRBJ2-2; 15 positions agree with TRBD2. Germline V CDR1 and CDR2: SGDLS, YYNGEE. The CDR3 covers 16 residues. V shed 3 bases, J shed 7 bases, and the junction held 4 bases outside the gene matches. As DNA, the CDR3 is TGTGCCAGCAGCGACCGGACTAGCGGGGGGGTCGGGGAGCTGTTTTTT. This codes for CASSDRTSGGVGELFF. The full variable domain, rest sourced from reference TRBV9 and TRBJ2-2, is DSGVTQTPKHLITATGQRVTLRCSPRSGDLSVYWYQQSLDQGLQFLIQYYNGEERAKGNILERFSAQQFPDLHSELNLSSLELGDSALYFCASSDRTSGGVGELFFGEGSRLTVL.

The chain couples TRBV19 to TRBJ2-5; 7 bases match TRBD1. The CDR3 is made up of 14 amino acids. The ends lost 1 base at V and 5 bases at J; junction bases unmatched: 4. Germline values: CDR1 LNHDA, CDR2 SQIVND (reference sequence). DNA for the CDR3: TGTGCCAGTAGTATAGGAGGGGGCGGGGAGACCCAGTACTTC. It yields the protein CASSIGGGGETQYF.

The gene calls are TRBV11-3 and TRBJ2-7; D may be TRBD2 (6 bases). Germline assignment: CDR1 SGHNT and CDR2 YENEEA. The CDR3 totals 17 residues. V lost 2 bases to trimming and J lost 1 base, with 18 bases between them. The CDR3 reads CASSLPPPGLRSYEQYF. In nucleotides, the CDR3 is TGTGCCAGCAGCTTACCCCCTCCGGGACTGAGGTCCTACGAGCAGTACTTC.

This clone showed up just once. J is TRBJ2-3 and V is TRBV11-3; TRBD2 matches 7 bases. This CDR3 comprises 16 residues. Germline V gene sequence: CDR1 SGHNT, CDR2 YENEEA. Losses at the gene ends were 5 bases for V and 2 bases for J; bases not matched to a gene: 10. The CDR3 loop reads CASSLPSGKTTDTQYF. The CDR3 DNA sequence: TGTGCCAGCAGCCTCCCAAGCGGGAAAACCACAGATACGCAGTATTTT.

The CDR3 nucleotides read TGTGCCACCAGTGATGGACAGATCAATCAGCCCCAGCATTTT. Translated: CATSDGQINQPQHF. The rearrangement links TRBV24-1 to TRBJ1-5; a weak D match, TRBD1 (6 bases). The germline V gene has CDR1 KGHDR and CDR2 SFDVKD. Trimming shortened V by 3 bases and J by 3 bases, and 8 bases separated the two germline ends. The CDR3 sequence is 14 residues long.

CDR3 nucleotide sequence: TGTGCCAGCAGCGGGGGCGGGGGTAATGAAAAACTGTTTTTT. This gives the protein CASSGGGGNEKLFF. The chain links TRBV6-5 to TRBJ1-4, with D perhaps matching TRBD1 (6 bases). Germline assignment: CDR1 MNHEY and CDR2 SVGAGI. Trimming shortened V by 6 bases and J by 4 bases, and 12 bases separated the two germline ends. This CDR3 comprises 14 residues.

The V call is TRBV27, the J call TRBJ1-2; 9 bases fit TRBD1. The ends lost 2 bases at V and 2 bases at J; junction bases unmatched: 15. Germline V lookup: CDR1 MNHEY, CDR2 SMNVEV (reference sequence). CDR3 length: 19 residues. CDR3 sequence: CASSLRQSYSGTGNYGYTF. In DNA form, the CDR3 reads TGTGCCAGCAGTTTACGTCAGTCCTACTCCGGGACAGGGAACTATGGCTACACCTTC.

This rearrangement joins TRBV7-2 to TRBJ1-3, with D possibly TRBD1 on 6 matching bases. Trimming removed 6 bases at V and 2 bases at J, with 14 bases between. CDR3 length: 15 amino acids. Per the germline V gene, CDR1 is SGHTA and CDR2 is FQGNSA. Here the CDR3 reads CASSLAAGAGNTIYF. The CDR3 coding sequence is TGTGCCAGCAGTCTAGCAGCAGGGGCTGGAAACACCATATATTTT.

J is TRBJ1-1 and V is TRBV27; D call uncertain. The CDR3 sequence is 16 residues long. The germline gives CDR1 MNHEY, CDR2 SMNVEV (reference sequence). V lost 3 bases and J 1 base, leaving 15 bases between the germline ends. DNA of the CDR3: TGTGCCAGCAGTTTTTCTTCGAGGAGAACGAACACTGAAGCTTTCTTT. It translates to CASSFSSRRTNTEAFF.

The CDR3 loop is CAGRLGAGNIQPQHF. Written as DNA, the CDR3 is TGTGCCGGAAGATTGGGGGCAGGCAATATTCAGCCCCAGCATTTT. The chain uses TRBV6-5 and TRBJ1-5; weak D call: TRBD1 (6 bases). Trimming removed 11 bases from V and 6 bases from J, with 23 bases in between. The CDR3 contains 15 residues. Germline V gene lookup returns CDR1 MNHEY and CDR2 SVGAGI.

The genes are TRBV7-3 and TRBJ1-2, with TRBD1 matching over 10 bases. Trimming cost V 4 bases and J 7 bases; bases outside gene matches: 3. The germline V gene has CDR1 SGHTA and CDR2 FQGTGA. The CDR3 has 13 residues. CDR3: CASSSRTGGGYTF. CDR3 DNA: TGTGCCAGCAGCTCCCGGACAGGGGGTGGCTACACCTTC.

CDR3 coding DNA: TGTGCCAGCAGCTCCGGGACAAACAATGAGCAGTTCTTC. Translating it yields CASSSGTNNEQFF. This rearrangement joins TRBV7-8 to TRBJ2-1; D is perhaps TRBD1 (6 bases). The CDR3 contains 13 residues. Trimming took off 4 bases at V and 5 bases at J, with 9 bases between the two ends. Per germline, CDR1 SGHVS and CDR2 FQNEAQ.

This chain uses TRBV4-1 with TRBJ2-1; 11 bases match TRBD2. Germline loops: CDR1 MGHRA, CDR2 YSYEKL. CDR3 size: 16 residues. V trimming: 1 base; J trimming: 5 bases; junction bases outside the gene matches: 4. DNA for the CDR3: TGCGCCAGCAGCCAAGGACGACTAGCGGGAAACAATGAGCAGTTCTTC. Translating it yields CASSQGRLAGNNEQFF.

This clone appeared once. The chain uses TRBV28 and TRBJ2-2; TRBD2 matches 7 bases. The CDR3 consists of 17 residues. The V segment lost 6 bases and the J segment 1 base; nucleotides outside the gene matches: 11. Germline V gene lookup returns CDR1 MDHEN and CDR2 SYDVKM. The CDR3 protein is CASSLTQGGRNTGELFF. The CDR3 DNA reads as TGTGCCAGCAGCCTTACCCAGGGCGGGAGGAACACCGGGGAGCTGTTTTTT.

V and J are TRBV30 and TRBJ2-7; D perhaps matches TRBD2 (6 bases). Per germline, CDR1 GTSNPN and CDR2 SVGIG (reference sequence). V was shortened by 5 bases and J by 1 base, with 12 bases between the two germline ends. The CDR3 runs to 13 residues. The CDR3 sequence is CAWARDFSYEQYF. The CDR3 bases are TGTGCCTGGGCAAGGGACTTTTCCTACGAGCAGTACTTC.

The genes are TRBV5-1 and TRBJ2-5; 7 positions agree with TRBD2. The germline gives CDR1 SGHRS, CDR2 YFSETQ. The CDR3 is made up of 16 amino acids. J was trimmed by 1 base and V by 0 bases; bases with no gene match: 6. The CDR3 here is CASSLAPSGFQETQYF. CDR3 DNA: TGCGCCAGCAGCTTGGCGCCTAGCGGATTCCAAGAGACCCAGTACTTC.

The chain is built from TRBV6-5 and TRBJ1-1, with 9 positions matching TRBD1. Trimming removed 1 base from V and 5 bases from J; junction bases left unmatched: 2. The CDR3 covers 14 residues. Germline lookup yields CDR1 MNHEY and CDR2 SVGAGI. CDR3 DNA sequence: TGTGCCAGCAGTTACTTACAGGGGGCGACTGAAGCTTTCTTT. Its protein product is CASSYLQGATEAFF.